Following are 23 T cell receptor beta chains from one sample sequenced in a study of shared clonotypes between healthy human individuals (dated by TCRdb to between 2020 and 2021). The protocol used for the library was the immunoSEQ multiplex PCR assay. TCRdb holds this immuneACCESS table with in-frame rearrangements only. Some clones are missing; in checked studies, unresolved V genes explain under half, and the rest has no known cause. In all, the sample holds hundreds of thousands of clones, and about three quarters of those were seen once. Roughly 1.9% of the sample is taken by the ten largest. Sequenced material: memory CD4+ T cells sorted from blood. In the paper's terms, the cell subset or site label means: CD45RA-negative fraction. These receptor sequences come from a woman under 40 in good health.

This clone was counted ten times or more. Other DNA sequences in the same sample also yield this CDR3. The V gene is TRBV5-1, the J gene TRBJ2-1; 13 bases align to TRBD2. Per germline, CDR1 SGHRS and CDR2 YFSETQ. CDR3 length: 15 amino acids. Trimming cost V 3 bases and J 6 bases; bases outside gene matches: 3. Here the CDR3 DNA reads TGCGCCAGCAGCTCGGGACTAGCGGGAACCAATGAGCAGTTCTTC. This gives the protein CASSSGLAGTNEQFF.

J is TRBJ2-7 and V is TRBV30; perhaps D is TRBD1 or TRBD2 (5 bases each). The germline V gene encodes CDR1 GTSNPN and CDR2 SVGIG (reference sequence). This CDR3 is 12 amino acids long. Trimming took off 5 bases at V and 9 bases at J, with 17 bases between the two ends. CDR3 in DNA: TGTGCCTGGGGGACCGGTAGTAGGGTGCAGTACTTC. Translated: CAWGTGSRVQYF.

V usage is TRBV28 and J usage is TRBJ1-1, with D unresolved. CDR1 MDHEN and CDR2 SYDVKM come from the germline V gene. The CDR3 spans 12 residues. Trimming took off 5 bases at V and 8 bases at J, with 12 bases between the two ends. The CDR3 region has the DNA TGTGCCAGCAGTCCCATAACGGGGGAAGCTTTCTTT. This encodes CASSPITGEAFF.

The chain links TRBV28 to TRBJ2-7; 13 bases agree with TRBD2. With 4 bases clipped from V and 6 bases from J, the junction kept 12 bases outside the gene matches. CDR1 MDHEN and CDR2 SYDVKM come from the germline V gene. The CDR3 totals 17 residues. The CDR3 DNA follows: TGTGCCAGCAGTTCACATCCGGGACTAGCGGGATTGTCCGAGCAGTACTTC. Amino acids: CASSSHPGLAGLSEQYF.

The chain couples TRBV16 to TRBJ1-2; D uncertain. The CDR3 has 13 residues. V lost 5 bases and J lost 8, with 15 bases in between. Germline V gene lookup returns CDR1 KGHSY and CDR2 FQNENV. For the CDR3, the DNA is TGTGCCAGCAGCGACGGTGCTTCGGGCGGCTACACCTTC. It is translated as CASSDGASGGYTF.

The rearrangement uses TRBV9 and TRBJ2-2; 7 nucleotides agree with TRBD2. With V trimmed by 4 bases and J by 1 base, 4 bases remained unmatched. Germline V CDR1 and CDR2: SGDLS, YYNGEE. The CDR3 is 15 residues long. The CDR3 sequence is CASSQAGLNTGELFF. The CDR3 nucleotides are TGTGCCAGCAGCCAAGCGGGACTGAACACCGGGGAGCTGTTTTTT.

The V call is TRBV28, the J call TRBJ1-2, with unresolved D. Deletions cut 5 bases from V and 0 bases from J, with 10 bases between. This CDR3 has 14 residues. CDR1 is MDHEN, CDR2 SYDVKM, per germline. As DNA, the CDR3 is TGTGCCAGCAGTCGGGCCTTAGCTAACTATGGCTACACCTTC. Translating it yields CASSRALANYGYTF.

Here the CDR3 DNA reads TGTGCCAGCAGTACGGGACAGGGAAGCTATGGCTACACCTTC. As protein: CASSTGQGSYGYTF. The J gene is TRBJ1-2, the V gene TRBV27, with 9 bases identical to TRBD1. The CDR3 is made up of 14 amino acids. Trimming cost V 5 bases and J 4 bases; bases outside gene matches: 5. Germline-derived CDR1 and CDR2 are MNHEY and SMNVEV (reference sequence).

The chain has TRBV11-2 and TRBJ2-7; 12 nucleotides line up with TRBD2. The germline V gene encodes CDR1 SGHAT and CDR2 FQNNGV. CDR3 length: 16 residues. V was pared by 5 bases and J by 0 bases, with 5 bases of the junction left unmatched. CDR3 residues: CASSPRLAGVSYEQYF. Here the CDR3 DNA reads TGTGCCAGCAGCCCTCGACTAGCGGGAGTCTCCTACGAGCAGTACTTC.

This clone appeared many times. The CDR3: CASSVASRQGETQYF. In nucleotides, the CDR3 is TGTGCCAGCAGCGTAGCTAGTAGACAGGGAGAGACCCAGTACTTC. The gene calls are TRBV9 and TRBJ2-5; 7 bases are a match to TRBD1. Looked up from germline, CDR1 is SGDLS and CDR2 is YYNGEE. The V gene end was trimmed by 0 bases and the J gene end by 4 bases; junction bases not matched to a gene: 6. This CDR3 comprises 15 residues.

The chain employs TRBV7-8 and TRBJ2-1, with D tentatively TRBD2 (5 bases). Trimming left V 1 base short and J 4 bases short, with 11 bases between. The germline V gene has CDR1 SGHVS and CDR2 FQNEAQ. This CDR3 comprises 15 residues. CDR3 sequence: CASSLEEARYNEQFF. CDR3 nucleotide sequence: TGTGCCAGCAGCTTAGAGGAGGCCAGATACAATGAGCAGTTCTTC.

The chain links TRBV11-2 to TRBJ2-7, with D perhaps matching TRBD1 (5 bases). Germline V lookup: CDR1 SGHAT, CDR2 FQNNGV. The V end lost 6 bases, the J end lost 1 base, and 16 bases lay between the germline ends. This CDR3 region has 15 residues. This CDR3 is CASSPLLGRSYEQYF. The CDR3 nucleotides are TGTGCCAGCAGTCCCCTCCTGGGGCGGTCCTACGAGCAGTACTTC.

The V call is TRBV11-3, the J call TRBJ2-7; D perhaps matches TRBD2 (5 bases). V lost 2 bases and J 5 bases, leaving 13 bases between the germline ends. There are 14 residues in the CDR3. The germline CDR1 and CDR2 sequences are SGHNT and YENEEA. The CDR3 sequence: CASSLSSSPHEQYF. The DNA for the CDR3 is TGTGCCAGCAGCTTAAGTTCTAGCCCCCACGAGCAGTACTTC.

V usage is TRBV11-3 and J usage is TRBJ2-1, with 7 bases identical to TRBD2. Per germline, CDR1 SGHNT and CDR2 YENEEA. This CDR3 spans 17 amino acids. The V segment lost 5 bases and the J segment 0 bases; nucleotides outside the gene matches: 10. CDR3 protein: CASSPSRERDSYNEQFF. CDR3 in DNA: TGTGCCAGCAGCCCTAGTCGGGAGCGGGACTCCTACAATGAGCAGTTCTTC.

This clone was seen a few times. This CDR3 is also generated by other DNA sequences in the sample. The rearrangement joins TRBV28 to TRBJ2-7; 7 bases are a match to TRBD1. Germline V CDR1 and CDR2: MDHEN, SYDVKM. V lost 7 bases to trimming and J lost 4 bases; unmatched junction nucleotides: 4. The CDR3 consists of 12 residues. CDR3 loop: CASKGTVYEQYF. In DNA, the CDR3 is TGTGCCAGCAAAGGGACAGTATACGAGCAGTACTTC.

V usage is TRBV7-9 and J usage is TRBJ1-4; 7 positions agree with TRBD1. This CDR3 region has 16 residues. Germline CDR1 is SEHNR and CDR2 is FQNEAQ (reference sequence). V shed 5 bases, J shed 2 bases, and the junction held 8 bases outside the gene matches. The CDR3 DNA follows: TGTGCCAGCAGCCTACAGGGGATAGCGACTAATGAAAAACTGTTTTTT. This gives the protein CASSLQGIATNEKLFF.

The CDR3, as DNA: TGTGCCTGGTCCCCGGGACAGGGGAATCAGCCCCAGCATTTT. Translating it yields CAWSPGQGNQPQHF. The chain uses TRBV30 and TRBJ1-5; 10 bases are a match to TRBD1. The CDR3 sequence is 14 residues long. The germline V gene has CDR1 GTSNPN and CDR2 SVGIG (reference sequence). With V trimmed by 5 bases and J by 4 bases, 5 bases remained unmatched.

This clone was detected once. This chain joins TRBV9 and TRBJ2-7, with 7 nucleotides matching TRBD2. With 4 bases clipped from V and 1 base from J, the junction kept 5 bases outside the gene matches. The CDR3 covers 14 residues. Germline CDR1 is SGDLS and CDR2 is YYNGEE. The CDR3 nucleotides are TGTGCCAGCAGCCCAACTAGCGTTTCCTACGAGCAGTACTTC. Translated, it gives CASSPTSVSYEQYF. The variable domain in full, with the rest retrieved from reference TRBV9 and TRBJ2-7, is DSGVTQTPKHLITATGQRVTLRCSPRSGDLSVYWYQQSLDQGLQFLIQYYNGEERAKGNILERFSAQQFPDLHSELNLSSLELGDSALYFCASSPTSVSYEQYFGPGTRLTVT.

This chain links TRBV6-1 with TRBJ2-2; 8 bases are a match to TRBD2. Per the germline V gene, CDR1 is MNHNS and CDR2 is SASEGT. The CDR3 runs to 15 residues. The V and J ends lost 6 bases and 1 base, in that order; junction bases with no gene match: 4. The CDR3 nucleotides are TGTGCCAGCAGCATCGGGACTAGGAACACCGGGGAGCTGTTTTTT. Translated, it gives CASSIGTRNTGELFF.

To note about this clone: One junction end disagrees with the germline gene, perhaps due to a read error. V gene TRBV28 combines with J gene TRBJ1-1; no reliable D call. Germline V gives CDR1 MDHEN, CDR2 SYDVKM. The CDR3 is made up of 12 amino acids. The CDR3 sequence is CASIQGRTKAFF. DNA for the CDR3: TGTGCCAGCATCCAAGGCCGCACTAAAGCTTTCTTT.

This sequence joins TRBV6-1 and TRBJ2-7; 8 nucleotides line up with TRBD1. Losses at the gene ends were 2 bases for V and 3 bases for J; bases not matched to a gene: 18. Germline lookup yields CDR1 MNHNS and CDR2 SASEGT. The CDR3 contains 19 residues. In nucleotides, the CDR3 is TGTGCCAGCAGTGAAAACAAGCCAGGGGGCAGGGGGTTCGTCTACGAGCAGTACTTC. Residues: CASSENKPGGRGFVYEQYF.

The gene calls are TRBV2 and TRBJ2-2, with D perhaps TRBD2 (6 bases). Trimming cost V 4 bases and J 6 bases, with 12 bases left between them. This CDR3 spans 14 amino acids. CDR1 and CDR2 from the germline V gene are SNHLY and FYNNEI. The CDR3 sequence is CASSGLEEAGELFF. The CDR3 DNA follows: TGTGCCAGCAGTGGACTAGAAGAAGCCGGGGAGCTGTTTTTT.

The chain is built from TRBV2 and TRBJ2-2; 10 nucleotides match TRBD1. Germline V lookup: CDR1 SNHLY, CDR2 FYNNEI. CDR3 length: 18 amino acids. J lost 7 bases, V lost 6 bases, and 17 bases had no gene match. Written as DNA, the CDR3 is TGTGCCAGCAGCCGACGTCCCGGGACAGGGGTTAAGGGCGGGGAGCTGTTTTTT. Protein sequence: CASSRRPGTGVKGGELFF.